Presented here are 16 T cell receptor beta chains from one specimen sequenced in a study of blood T cells in healthy people across ages. The use of a sample-barcoded 5' primer and a J-beta primer mix characterized a second PCR of roughly 6 to 11 cycles. TCRdb re-called the 5' RACE reads through MiXCR, storing one row per CDR3 protein. The table records 700,000 or so distinct CDR3 sequences, about a fifth of them present only once. Input material: blood. Receptors originate from a man in his 70s in good health.

The chain recombines TRBV20-1 with TRBJ1-3, with D possibly being TRBD1 (6 bases). The CDR3 consists of 15 residues. The V gene's germline CDR1 is DFQATT and CDR2 SNEGSKA (reference sequence). The ends were cut back, 6 bases at V and 0 bases at J, with 15 bases in the middle. The CDR3: CSAERRGSSGNTIYF. CDR3 DNA sequence: TGCAGTGCAGAAAGGAGGGGGAGCTCTGGAAACACCATATATTTT.

A few counts support this clonotype. This rearrangement joins TRBV12-3 or TRBV12-4 to TRBJ2-7; the D gene is possibly TRBD2 (6 bases). V was clipped by 0 bases and J by 0 bases, with 6 bases between them. This CDR3 is built from 14 residues. This CDR3 reads CASSLATSSYEQYV. In DNA form, the CDR3 reads TGTGCCAGCAGTTTAGCGACTAGCTCCTACGAGCAGTACGTC.

J is TRBJ2-2 and V is TRBV9, with TRBD1 as a possible D gene (5 bases). Germline values: CDR1 SGDLS, CDR2 YYNGEE. V was shortened by 3 bases and J by 0 bases, with 6 bases between the two germline ends. The CDR3 runs to 14 residues. The CDR3 protein is CASSARANTGELFF. CDR3 coding DNA: TGTGCCAGCAGCGCCAGGGCGAACACCGGGGAGCTGTTTTTT.

The CDR3 DNA reads TGCGCCAGCAGCTTGTTATGGACTAGCGGGATCCATGAGCAGTTCTTC. It codes for CASSLLWTSGIHEQFF. The rearrangement uses TRBV5-1 and TRBJ2-1; 12 nucleotides align to TRBD2. CDR3 length equals 16 residues. After removal of 1 base from V and 8 bases from J, the junction contained 7 bases not matched to a gene. Germline CDR1 reads SGHRS; CDR2 reads YFSETQ.

There are a few counts of this clonotype. V is TRBV7-9 and J is TRBJ2-3; possibly TRBD1 for D (6 bases). The ends were cut back, 4 bases at V and 2 bases at J, with 13 bases in the middle. CDR3 length equals 15 residues. Germline V lookup: CDR1 SEHNR, CDR2 FQNEAQ (reference sequence). The CDR3 coding sequence is TGTGCCAGCAGCTCCCGGGACAAAAACACAGATACGCAGTATTTT. Translated: CASSSRDKNTDTQYF.

The V gene is TRBV30, the J gene TRBJ1-4; 10 nucleotides line up with TRBD1. V shed 7 bases and J 8 bases; nucleotides not matched to a gene: 4. Germline assignment: CDR1 GTSNPN and CDR2 SVGIG (reference sequence). The CDR3 sequence is 12 residues long. Written as DNA, the CDR3 is TGTGCCTTGACAGGGGGCGACGAAAAACTGTTTTTT. This gives the protein CALTGGDEKLFF.

The rearrangement uses TRBV2 and TRBJ2-1; D may be TRBD2 (6 bases). The CDR3 runs to 14 residues. Germline-derived CDR1 and CDR2 are SNHLY and FYNNEI. V lost 8 bases and J 8 bases, leaving 19 bases between the germline ends. The CDR3 DNA reads TGTGCCAGCCAAGCAGGGACTCCCACCCATGAGCAGTTCTTC. Its protein is CASQAGTPTHEQFF.

This clonotype was seen at least ten times. The rearrangement joins TRBV3-1 to TRBJ1-4; 8 bases are a match to TRBD1. Germline V gene sequence: CDR1 LGHDT, CDR2 YNNKEL (reference sequence). Losses at the gene ends were 4 bases for V and 3 bases for J; bases not matched to a gene: 1. The CDR3 extends over 14 amino acids. The CDR3 nucleotides read TGTGCCAGCAGCCGGACAGGGCCTAATGAAAAACTGTTTTTT. Translating gives CASSRTGPNEKLFF.

The chain has TRBV5-6 and TRBJ2-7; 7 bases map to TRBD2. V shed 1 base, J shed 3 bases, and the junction held 7 bases outside the gene matches. The CDR3 loop spans 15 amino acids. Germline V gene data show CDR1 as SGHDT and CDR2 as YYEEEE. CDR3 in DNA: TGTGCCAGCAGCTTGTGGGGGGAGGGCTTCTACGAGCAGTACTTC. Its protein is CASSLWGEGFYEQYF.

This chain's CDR3 is CASSLVQGGVTEAFF. The CDR3 DNA is TGTGCCAGCAGCTTAGTTCAGGGGGGCGTCACTGAAGCTTTCTTT. The chain links TRBV7-8 to TRBJ1-1; 7 positions agree with TRBD1. This CDR3 region has 15 residues. CDR1 SGHVS and CDR2 FQNEAQ come from the germline V gene. The V and J ends lost 1 base and 4 bases, in that order; junction bases with no gene match: 6.

This clonotype has just a few counts. The V gene is TRBV29-1, the J gene TRBJ1-1; D unresolved. Germline V gives CDR1 SQVTM, CDR2 ANQGSEA. There are 14 residues in the CDR3. Trimming pared 6 bases from V and 0 bases from J, leaving 14 bases between. CDR3 region: CSVSRATLNTEAFF. The CDR3 DNA reads as TGCAGCGTATCCCGGGCCACCCTGAACACTGAAGCTTTCTTT.

The V gene is TRBV12-3 or TRBV12-4, the J gene TRBJ2-1; tentative D call: TRBD1 (5 bases). The ends were cut back, 5 bases at V and 5 bases at J, with 16 bases in the middle. CDR3 length: 15 residues. CDR3 region: CASSPQGLLHNEQFF. The CDR3 bases are TGTGCCAGCAGTCCCCAGGGTTTACTACACAATGAGCAGTTCTTC.

The chain links TRBV29-1 to TRBJ1-4; a possible D gene is TRBD1 (6 bases). Per the germline V gene, CDR1 is SQVTM and CDR2 is ANQGSEA. The CDR3 spans 12 residues. Trimming removed 3 bases at V and 7 bases at J, with 9 bases between. The CDR3 DNA follows: TGCAGCGTTGACACAGGGACTGAAAAACTGTTTTTT. Its translation is CSVDTGTEKLFF.

The chain couples TRBV5-5 to TRBJ2-3; D is undetermined. Germline values: CDR1 SGHKS, CDR2 YYEKEE (reference sequence). The germline V and J ends were trimmed by 4 bases and 5 bases, with 8 bases remaining between them. CDR3 length equals 12 residues. The CDR3 bases are TGTGCCAGCAGCCCGTACGTAGATACGCAGTATTTT. Translated, it gives CASSPYVDTQYF.

The chain employs TRBV30 and TRBJ2-1, with a possible D match to TRBD2 (6 bases). Trimming cost V 2 bases and J 1 base, with 12 bases left between them. Germline V lookup: CDR1 GTSNPN, CDR2 SVGIG (reference sequence). The CDR3 covers 15 residues. The CDR3 DNA reads as TGTGCCTGGAGTAAAGGGACTTCTTCCTACAATGAGCAGTTCTTC. As protein: CAWSKGTSSYNEQFF. Together with reference TRBV30 and TRBJ2-1, the CDR3 gives the full variable domain: SQTIHQWPATLVQPVGSPLSLECTVEGTSNPNLYWYRQAAGRGLQLLFYSVGIGQISSEVPQNLSASRPQDRQFILSSKKLLLSDSGFYLCAWSKGTSSYNEQFFGPGTRLTVL.

This clonotype was seen only a few times. The V call is TRBV29-1, the J call TRBJ1-1, with D possibly matching TRBD1 (6 bases). The germline CDR1 and CDR2 sequences are SQVTM and ANQGSEA. V lost 4 bases to trimming and J lost 7 bases, with 19 bases between them. The CDR3 spans 14 residues. CDR3 protein: CSVVVKGVIDEAFF. Here the CDR3 DNA reads TGCAGCGTTGTCGTCAAGGGGGTTATAGATGAAGCTTTCTTT.